This passage covers 5 T cell receptor beta chains from one sample sequenced in a study of regulatory T cells in long-lasting Graves disease. In building TCR beta libraries, iRepertoire HTBI primers were used together with Arm-PCR of CDR3 regions. TCRdb processed the multiplex PCR reads anew with MiXCR; each CDR3 protein has one entry. The sample contains a few hundred thousand distinct CDR3 sequences, over 20% of which appear only once. Time point reported: newly diagnosed GD, antithyroid drugs for less than 3 months. The authors made the TCR library using RNA they extracted from PBMCs. This sample comprised peripheral blood mononuclear cells (PBMCs), obtained at new diagnosis, from a patient treated with antithyroid drugs. Receptors were obtained from a female donor with Graves disease.

This clonotype was seen a few times. The chain recombines TRBV2 with TRBJ2-7; weak D call: TRBD2 (5 bases). The CDR3 spans 13 residues. The V gene lost 6 bases and the J gene lost 1 base, with 10 bases spanning the gap. The germline gives CDR1 SNHLY, CDR2 FYNNEI. The CDR3 region has the DNA TGTGCCAGCAGCACACGGGATTCCTACGAGCAGTACTTC. Protein product: CASSTRDSYEQYF.

The chain recombines TRBV9 with TRBJ1-4; no clear D gene. V lost 0 bases and J 0 bases, leaving 15 bases between the germline ends. The germline V gene has CDR1 SGDLS and CDR2 YYNGEE. This CDR3 comprises 18 residues. Here the CDR3 reads CASSVAGRLKATNEKLFF. The CDR3 DNA follows: TGTGCCAGCAGCGTAGCTGGTCGGCTGAAAGCAACTAATGAAAAACTGTTTTTT.

This clonotype was picked up one time. A read error may explain this, as a much larger clone is one base away. The J gene is TRBJ1-4, the V gene TRBV12-3 or TRBV12-4, with D perhaps matching TRBD1 (5 bases). V lost 4 bases, J lost 7 bases, and 22 bases lay in between. The CDR3 extends over 17 amino acids. The CDR3: CASSSPQGREYGEKLFF. The CDR3 DNA is TGTGCCAGCAGTTCCCCGCAGGGACGAGAGTACGGTGAAAAACTGTTTTTT.

This chain connects TRBV4-3 to TRBJ2-5; no clear D gene. The CDR3 spans 15 residues. Germline values: CDR1 LGHNA, CDR2 YSLEER. Trimming removed 0 bases from V and 5 bases from J, with 13 bases in between. CDR3 DNA: TGCGCCAGCAGCCAAGAAAGGGCTAGGCATGAGACCCAGTACTTC. It encodes CASSQERARHETQYF.

With regard to this clonotype: A read error is likely here: a far larger clone is one base away. The chain carries TRBV7-2 and TRBJ2-7, with D hard to call. The closer fit of TRBJ2-1 to the DNA end suggests the J call may be wrong. Germline values: CDR1 SGHTA, CDR2 FQGNSA. CDR3 length: 14 amino acids. CDR3 residues: CASGLASPGDEQFF. CDR3 coding DNA: TGTGCCAGCGGCTTAGCATCTCCTGGGGATGAGCAGTTCTTC.